Listed here are 32 T cell receptor beta chains from one sample, sequenced in a study of cytomegalovirus exposure and HLA in healthy donors. PCR used 60 Vbeta primers and 13 Jbeta primers. Sequencing was performed with immunoSEQ multiplex PCR; in TCRdb, only in-frame clones are kept and a portion is missing. The sample lists over 150,000 clones; approximately 80% were seen once. Specimen: PBMCs. These receptors were taken from a woman aged 25 to 39 in good health and CMV-seronegative.

The chain has TRBV19 and TRBJ2-1; D is perhaps TRBD2 (7 bases). The CDR3 totals 15 residues. The V end lost 3 bases, the J end lost 8 bases, and 17 bases lay between the germline ends. Germline V gene sequence: CDR1 LNHDA, CDR2 SQIVND (reference sequence). The CDR3 region has the DNA TGTGCCAGTAGTATTAGGGGGAGGGCCGTGGATGAGCAGTTCTTC. This encodes CASSIRGRAVDEQFF. Together with reference TRBV19 and TRBJ2-1, the CDR3 gives the full variable domain: DGGITQSPKYLFRKEGQNVTLSCEQNLNHDAMYWYRQDPGQGLRLIYYSQIVNDFQKGDIAEGYSVSREKKESFPLTVTSAQKNPTAFYLCASSIRGRAVDEQFFGPGTRLTVL.

This clone occurred once. The genes are TRBV28 and TRBJ1-5, with D tentatively TRBD1 (5 bases). The V end was cut by 8 bases, the J end by 7 bases, with 12 bases between. Per the germline V gene, CDR1 is MDHEN and CDR2 is SYDVKM. The CDR3 has 12 residues. Here the CDR3 DNA reads TGTGCCAGCTTAACAGGATCCCAGCCCCAGCATTTT. Its protein is CASLTGSQPQHF.

This chain connects TRBV28 to TRBJ2-7; D gene uncertain. The germline V gene encodes CDR1 MDHEN and CDR2 SYDVKM. Trimming removed 7 bases from V and 3 bases from J, with 22 bases in between. The length of the CDR3 is 16 residues. The CDR3 coding sequence is TGTGCCAGCACCCCATGGAGCCAATTTAGTCTCTACGAGCAGTACTTC. Amino acids: CASTPWSQFSLYEQYF.

V and J are TRBV4-1 and TRBJ1-3; TRBD1 aligns across 11 bases. CDR3 length: 16 amino acids. Trimming took 1 base from V and 8 from J; bases not matched to a gene: 7. CDR1 and CDR2 (germline): MGHRA, YSYEKL. The CDR3 spells CASSQVWDRGWDTIYF. CDR3 DNA: TGCGCCAGCAGCCAAGTCTGGGACAGGGGGTGGGACACCATATATTTT.

The chain is built from TRBV15 and TRBJ1-2; 12 positions agree with TRBD1. The CDR3 contains 16 residues. Germline values: CDR1 LNHNV, CDR2 YYDKDF (reference sequence). V gave up 3 bases and J gave up 6 bases; unmatched junction bases: 8. The CDR3 DNA sequence: TGTGCCACCAGCAGTATTGGGACAGGGGGCCTTGATGGCTACACCTTC. This codes for CATSSIGTGGLDGYTF.

V is TRBV7-2 and J is TRBJ2-1, with 8 bases aligning to TRBD1. V shed 4 bases and J 4 bases; nucleotides not matched to a gene: 9. CDR3 length: 16 amino acids. Germline CDR1 and CDR2: SGHTA and FQGNSA. The CDR3 DNA sequence: TGTGCCAGCAGCTCCACCGGGACAGGACTTTACAATGAGCAGTTCTTC. Its translation is CASSSTGTGLYNEQFF.

For this clone: One end of the junction does not line up with germline, which may come from a read error. The chain couples TRBV10-3 to TRBJ1-5, with 8 bases that match TRBD1. The CDR3 runs to 17 residues. Germline V gives CDR1 ENHRY, CDR2 SYGVKD. This chain's CDR3 is CAISDRGSGTGNQPRHF. CDR3 bases: TGTGCCATCAGTGATCGAGGGAGTGGGACAGGCAATCAGCCCCGGCATTTT.

J is TRBJ2-7 and V is TRBV7-6, with 11 bases aligning to TRBD2. Germline V gives CDR1 SGHVS, CDR2 FNYEAQ. V was clipped by 5 bases and J by 0 bases; unmatched bases: 12. This CDR3 has 18 residues. The DNA for the CDR3 is TGTGCCAGCAGCCCCCGGGTAGCGGGAGGGCCGAGCTCCTACGAGCAGTACTTC. It is translated as CASSPRVAGGPSSYEQYF.

CDR3 region: CASSSNHRSYTEAFF. CDR3 DNA: TGCGCCAGCAGCTCAAACCACAGGAGCTACACTGAAGCTTTCTTT. The chain is built from TRBV5-1 and TRBJ1-1; D is perhaps TRBD1 (5 bases). V was cut by 3 bases and J by 3 bases, with 15 bases left in between. CDR3 length equals 15 residues. Germline assignment: CDR1 SGHRS and CDR2 YFSETQ.

This clone was observed a handful of times. V and J are TRBV28 and TRBJ1-2; 9 bases align to TRBD1. The V and J ends lost 1 base and 3 bases, in that order; junction bases with no gene match: 15. This CDR3 contains 19 residues. CDR1 is MDHEN and CDR2 is SYDVKM in the germline V gene. This chain's CDR3 is CASSLFLGTGSWSDYGYTF. The CDR3 DNA is TGTGCCAGCAGTTTATTCTTGGGGACAGGGAGTTGGAGCGACTATGGCTACACCTTC.

V is TRBV2 and J is TRBJ1-1, with 11 bases that match TRBD1. J lost 0 bases, V lost 6 bases, and 3 bases had no gene match. CDR1 is SNHLY and CDR2 is FYNNEI in the germline V gene. The CDR3 is 15 residues long. This CDR3 is CASRWTGGLNTEAFF. The CDR3 region has the DNA TGTGCCAGCAGGTGGACAGGGGGCTTGAACACTGAAGCTTTCTTT.

J is TRBJ2-5 and V is TRBV4-2; 11 nucleotides match TRBD2. The CDR3 totals 19 residues. The V gene end was trimmed by 4 bases and the J gene end by 3 bases; junction bases not matched to a gene: 16. Germline CDR1 is LGHNA and CDR2 is YNFKEQ. DNA for the CDR3: TGTGCCAGCAGCCGATTGTTTTTGAGACCGGGACTAGCGGAAGAGACCCAGTACTTC. Translation: CASSRLFLRPGLAEETQYF.

This clone was recorded only once. V is TRBV27 and J is TRBJ2-1; 8 bases map to TRBD2. The CDR3 contains 15 residues. V gave up 6 bases and J gave up 2 bases; unmatched junction bases: 6. Germline V gives CDR1 MNHEY, CDR2 SMNVEV (reference sequence). Written as DNA, the CDR3 is TGTGCCAGCAGCCAACCGCGGGGGGCCTACAATGAGCAGTTCTTC. Translated, it gives CASSQPRGAYNEQFF.

The J gene is TRBJ2-3, the V gene TRBV27; possible D gene TRBD2, 5 bases. The germline CDR1 and CDR2 sequences are MNHEY and SMNVEV (reference sequence). This CDR3 comprises 14 residues. V lost 3 bases and J 2 bases, leaving 9 bases between the germline ends. The DNA of the CDR3 is TGTGCCAGCAGTTTGGGAGCAACCACAGATACGCAGTATTTT. It specifies CASSLGATTDTQYF.

The chain links TRBV7-9 to TRBJ1-1; D is uncertain. The V gene's germline CDR1 is SEHNR and CDR2 FQNEAQ (reference sequence). With 0 bases removed from V and 3 bases from J, the gap between germline ends came to 5 bases. CDR3 length: 13 amino acids. CDR3 sequence (DNA): TGTGCCAGCAGCTTAGCACAGCACACTGAAGCTTTCTTT. It is translated as CASSLAQHTEAFF. Filled out from reference TRBV7-9 and TRBJ1-1, the complete variable domain reads DTGVSQNPRHKITKRGQNVTFRCDPISEHNRLYWYRQTLGQGPEFLTYFQNEAQLEKSRLLSDRFSAERPKGSFSTLEIQRTEQGDSAMYLCASSLAQHTEAFFGQGTRLTVV.

The chain uses TRBV7-8 and TRBJ1-1; D remains ambiguous. This CDR3 has 14 residues. Trimming shortened V by 5 bases and J by 1 base, and 11 bases separated the two germline ends. In germline, CDR1 is SGHVS, CDR2 FQNEAQ. CDR3 amino acids: CASSDPGANTEAFF. The CDR3 DNA follows: TGTGCCAGCAGCGATCCGGGAGCGAACACTGAAGCTTTCTTT.

This chain connects TRBV6-6 to TRBJ2-7; TRBD1 matches 9 bases. The ends lost 4 bases at V and 0 bases at J; junction bases unmatched: 7. The germline gives CDR1 MNHNY, CDR2 SVGAGI (reference sequence). The CDR3 runs 16 residues. The DNA for the CDR3 is TGTGCCAGCAGTTCTCAGGGACAGGGTTTCTCCTACGAGCAGTACTTC. Translating gives CASSSQGQGFSYEQYF.

This chain links TRBV4-1 with TRBJ2-7; no clear D. V shed 2 bases and J shed 2 bases, with 10 bases lying between them. The CDR3 loop spans 14 amino acids. CDR1 and CDR2 (germline): MGHRA, YSYEKL. The CDR3 coding sequence is TGCGCCAGCAGCCAAACGAGGAATCCCTACGAGCAGTACTTC. Translation: CASSQTRNPYEQYF.

This clone has just a few counts. The rearrangement uses TRBV6-1 and TRBJ2-6; possibly TRBD1 for D (5 bases). From germline, CDR1 is MNHNS and CDR2 SASEGT. V gave up 1 base and J gave up 4 bases, with 11 bases separating them. The CDR3 has 16 amino acids. Here the CDR3 DNA reads TGTGCCAGCAGTGAAGGCCCAGGGATCGGGGCCAACGTCCTGACTTTC. It specifies CASSEGPGIGANVLTF.

The chain is built from TRBV9 and TRBJ2-1; 10 positions agree with TRBD1. Germline CDR1 is SGDLS and CDR2 is YYNGEE. The V segment lost 4 bases and the J segment 7 bases; nucleotides outside the gene matches: 11. This CDR3 spans 16 amino acids. The CDR3 reads CASSKRQGARSNEQFF. CDR3 nucleotide sequence: TGTGCCAGCAGCAAAAGACAGGGGGCACGGTCAAATGAGCAGTTCTTC.

The chain recombines TRBV5-1 with TRBJ2-3; 8 positions match TRBD2. CDR3 length: 17 amino acids. V trimming: 3 bases; J trimming: 5 bases; junction bases outside the gene matches: 14. CDR1 SGHRS and CDR2 YFSETQ come from the germline V gene. The CDR3 spells CASSSRPSGRDGDTQYF. For the CDR3, the DNA is TGCGCCAGCAGCTCGAGACCCAGCGGGAGAGACGGAGATACGCAGTATTTT.

This clone was counted only a few times. The rearrangement uses TRBV30 and TRBJ1-1; D gene unclear. The CDR3 contains 14 residues. V was cut by 0 bases and J by 8 bases, with 16 bases left in between. Per the germline V gene, CDR1 is GTSNPN and CDR2 is SVGIG (reference sequence). CDR3 DNA sequence: TGTGCCTGGAGTGTTGGTGGCAAAATCACCGAAGCTTTCTTT. Translation gives CAWSVGGKITEAFF.

This chain connects TRBV7-9 to TRBJ1-1; TRBD1 matches 7 bases. With 4 bases clipped from V and 6 bases from J, the junction kept 8 bases outside the gene matches. The CDR3 consists of 14 residues. Germline CDR1 SEHNR, CDR2 FQNEAQ (reference sequence). The CDR3 loop reads CASSSGTAIPEAFF. The CDR3 DNA is TGTGCCAGCAGCTCCGGGACAGCGATCCCTGAAGCTTTCTTT.

J is TRBJ2-7 and V is TRBV5-5; TRBD1 might be the D (5 bases). This CDR3 comprises 13 residues. Germline CDR1 and CDR2: SGHKS and YYEKEE (reference sequence). V shed 2 bases and J shed 3 bases, with 9 bases lying between them. The CDR3 DNA reads as TGTGCCAGCAGCTTACAGGCCTACTACGAGCAGTACTTC. This translates into CASSLQAYYEQYF.

The CDR3 nucleotides are TGTGCCTGGAGTGTAGCGGGAGTGGATGAGCAGTACTTC. Residues: CAWSVAGVDEQYF. This chain uses TRBV30 with TRBJ2-7; 8 nucleotides align to TRBD2. The germline CDR1 and CDR2 sequences are GTSNPN and SVGIG (reference sequence). V lost 0 bases to trimming and J lost 7 bases; unmatched junction nucleotides: 5. The CDR3 contains 13 residues.

The chain couples TRBV5-1 to TRBJ2-3; TRBD2 agrees at 11 bases. The CDR3 runs to 16 residues. V was pared by 4 bases and J by 1 base, with 5 bases of the junction left unmatched. Germline V gene lookup returns CDR1 SGHRS and CDR2 YFSETQ. The CDR3 sequence: CASSAASGGRTDTQYF. Written as DNA, the CDR3 is TGCGCCAGCAGCGCGGCTAGCGGGGGGCGCACAGATACGCAGTATTTT.

This rearrangement joins TRBV30 to TRBJ2-5, with 9 bases that match TRBD1. The DNA end lines up better with TRBJ2-7; the J call may be wrong. This CDR3 comprises 15 residues. CDR1 is GTSNPN and CDR2 is SVGIG in the germline V gene (reference sequence). In DNA, the CDR3 is TGTGCCTGGCTCAAGCCGGGACAGGGCACCTACGAGCAGTACTTC. It translates to CAWLKPGQGTYEQYF.

The rearrangement links TRBV13 to TRBJ1-5, with TRBD1 matching 8 bases. This CDR3 is 15 amino acids long. V lost 5 bases, J lost 3 bases, and 6 bases stayed unmatched. Germline lookup yields CDR1 PRHDT and CDR2 FYEKMQ (reference sequence). CDR3 sequence: CASSQTGVPNQPQHF. For the CDR3, the DNA is TGTGCCAGCAGCCAGACAGGGGTCCCCAATCAGCCCCAGCATTTT.

The chain couples TRBV5-1 to TRBJ1-3; 11 bases align to TRBD1. From germline, CDR1 is SGHRS and CDR2 YFSETQ. V was clipped by 4 bases and J by 4 bases; unmatched bases: 7. The CDR3 is 16 residues long. This CDR3 reads CASSRTGGAVGNTIYF. In DNA, the CDR3 is TGCGCCAGCAGCCGGACAGGGGGCGCGGTAGGAAACACCATATATTTT.

The chain couples TRBV10-3 to TRBJ1-2; no clear D. Trimming stripped 2 bases from V and 3 bases from J, with 4 bases between. Germline loops: CDR1 ENHRY, CDR2 SYGVKD. The CDR3 covers 12 residues. The CDR3 nucleotides are TGTGCCATCAGTGAGGGAGACTATGGCTACACCTTC. This codes for CAISEGDYGYTF.

The J gene is TRBJ2-7, the V gene TRBV19; 10 bases match TRBD2. Germline assignment: CDR1 LNHDA and CDR2 SQIVND (reference sequence). Trimming took 6 bases from V and 0 from J; bases not matched to a gene: 5. CDR3 length equals 15 residues. In nucleotides, the CDR3 is TGTGCCAGTAGCACACTAGCGGGGCTCTCCTACGAGCAGTACTTC. Translation: CASSTLAGLSYEQYF.

There are a few counts of this clone. The chain combines TRBV28 with TRBJ1-1; possible D gene TRBD1, 5 bases. Germline V gene lookup returns CDR1 MDHEN and CDR2 SYDVKM. The length of the CDR3 is 12 residues. Trimming cost V 8 bases and J 11 bases, with 18 bases left between them. The CDR3 region is CASGTQLGGAFF. DNA for the CDR3: TGTGCCAGCGGGACGCAACTTGGGGGGGCTTTCTTT.